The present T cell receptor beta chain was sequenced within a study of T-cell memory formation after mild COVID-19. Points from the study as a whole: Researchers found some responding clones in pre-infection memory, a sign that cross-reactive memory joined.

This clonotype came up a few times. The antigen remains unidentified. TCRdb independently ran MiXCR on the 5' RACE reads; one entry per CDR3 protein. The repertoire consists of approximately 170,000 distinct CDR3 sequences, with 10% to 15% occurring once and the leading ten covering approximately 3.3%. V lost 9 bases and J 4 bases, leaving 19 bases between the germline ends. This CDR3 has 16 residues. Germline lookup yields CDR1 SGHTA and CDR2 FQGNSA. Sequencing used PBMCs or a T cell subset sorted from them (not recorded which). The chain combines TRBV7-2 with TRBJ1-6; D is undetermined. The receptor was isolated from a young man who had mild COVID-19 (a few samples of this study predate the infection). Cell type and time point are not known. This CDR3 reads CASANGRSSYNSPLHF. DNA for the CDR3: TGTGCCAGTGCCAACGGCAGATCCTCTTATAATTCACCCCTCCACTTT.